The 5 T cell receptor beta chains listed next were all sequenced from one sample in a study of neurological immune-mediated disorders. MiXCR was run by TCRdb on the 5' RACE reads, yielding one entry per CDR3 protein. The sample includes around 41,000 distinct CDR3 sequences, 14% of them seen just once. Material for sequencing was CD4+ T cells from blood. Every receptor here comes from a woman in her sixties or seventies with HTLV-1-associated myelopathy (HAM/TSP).

This clonotype was seen at least ten times. This sequence joins TRBV12-3 or TRBV12-4 and TRBJ2-5; maybe TRBD2 (5 bases). The CDR3 has 14 residues. The germline V and J ends were trimmed by 5 bases and 6 bases, with 16 bases remaining between them. CDR3 region: CASSLPFRDKTQYF. CDR3 bases: TGTGCCAGCAGTCTACCATTCCGGGATAAGACCCAGTACTTC.

Ten or more counts support this clonotype. The gene calls are TRBV20-1 and TRBJ1-1; perhaps TRBD1 as D (5 bases). CDR1 is DFQATT, CDR2 SNEGSKA, per germline (reference sequence). V lost 6 bases to trimming and J lost 7 bases, with 15 bases between them. The CDR3 runs to 12 residues. CDR3 sequence: CSAGGAGIEAFF. Written as DNA, the CDR3 is TGCAGTGCGGGGGGTGCGGGGATTGAAGCTTTCTTT.

This clonotype was seen ten or more times. The V call is TRBV10-3, the J call TRBJ2-7; 7 bases are shared with TRBD1. V gave up 2 bases and J gave up 8 bases; unmatched junction bases: 15. CDR1 is ENHRY, CDR2 SYGVKD, per germline. This CDR3 comprises 16 residues. CDR3 sequence reads: CAISEQTLSDRVKQYF. The CDR3, as DNA: TGTGCCATCAGTGAGCAAACCCTCTCCGACAGGGTCAAGCAGTACTTC.

This clonotype was counted at least ten times. V usage is TRBV5-5 and J usage is TRBJ2-5; unclear D gene. V was cut by 0 bases and J by 2 bases, with 8 bases left in between. This CDR3 spans 14 amino acids. Germline V gives CDR1 SGHKS, CDR2 YYEKEE (reference sequence). The CDR3 DNA is TGTGCCAGCAGCTTGGTACGGAATCAAGAGACCCAGTACTTC. It translates to CASSLVRNQETQYF.

This clonotype was observed at least ten times. The J gene is TRBJ1-2, the V gene TRBV11-2; possible D gene TRBD1, 6 bases. This CDR3 region has 16 residues. Germline V gives CDR1 SGHAT, CDR2 FQNNGV. V was pared by 4 bases and J by 3 bases, with 18 bases between. The CDR3 spells CASSSLQGIKDYGYTF. The CDR3 DNA sequence: TGTGCCAGCAGCTCACTCCAGGGGATAAAGGACTATGGCTACACCTTC.